Each of the 12 T cell receptor beta chains below was sequenced from the same sample in a study of shared clonotypes between healthy human individuals. Sequencing used immunoSEQ multiplex PCR; TCRdb keeps in-frame clones, though not all of them. The sample lists about 470,000 clones, 79% occurring once. What was sequenced was PBMCs. The source is a woman in her thirties or forties in good health. Some clones in this sample may be carry-over from other donors' samples.

This CDR3 is CASSADSEKLFF. CDR3 DNA: TGCGCCAGCAGCGCGGACAGTGAAAAACTGTTTTTT. The V and J genes are TRBV5-1 and TRBJ1-4; D perhaps matches TRBD1 (6 bases). Germline lookup yields CDR1 SGHRS and CDR2 YFSETQ. The CDR3 is 12 amino acids. The V and J ends lost 4 bases and 7 bases respectively, with 8 bases between them.

The chain has TRBV11-3 and TRBJ2-1; tentative D call: TRBD2 (5 bases). Germline-derived CDR1 and CDR2 are SGHNT and YENEEA. CDR3 length: 12 amino acids. V lost 5 bases to trimming and J lost 10 bases, with 12 bases between them. In nucleotides, the CDR3 is TGTGCCAGCAGCAGGACTCCCGTCGAGCAGTTCTTC. It codes for CASSRTPVEQFF.

This clone came up a few times. This chain uses TRBV9 with TRBJ2-1, with D uncertain. This CDR3 is built from 12 residues. Trimming shortened V by 0 bases and J by 6 bases, and 4 bases separated the two germline ends. CDR1 SGDLS and CDR2 YYNGEE come from the germline V gene. The CDR3 region has the DNA TGTGCCAGCAGCGTAGTTTTCAATGAGCAGTTCTTC. Protein product: CASSVVFNEQFF.

In this sample, this clone turned up a few times. This CDR3 reads CASSFGWQGVNTGELFF. CDR3 nucleotides: TGTGCCAGCAGCTTTGGATGGCAGGGGGTGAACACCGGGGAGCTGTTTTTT. This sequence joins TRBV7-8 and TRBJ2-2, with 7 bases identical to TRBD1. With 3 bases clipped from V and 1 base from J, the junction kept 8 bases outside the gene matches. The CDR3 sequence is 17 residues long. Per the germline V gene, CDR1 is SGHVS and CDR2 is FQNEAQ.

In its sample, this clone was seen a few times. CDR3 bases: TGTGCCAGCAGCGTAGCTGGGGGCAGTAACACTGAAGCTTTCTTT. Protein: CASSVAGGSNTEAFF. The rearrangement joins TRBV9 to TRBJ1-1, with D possibly being TRBD1 (6 bases). From germline, CDR1 is SGDLS and CDR2 YYNGEE. This CDR3 is built from 15 residues. Trimming shortened V by 0 bases and J by 2 bases, and 11 bases separated the two germline ends.

This clone has more than one count but fewer than ten. The chain employs TRBV10-3 and TRBJ1-3, with D hard to call. CDR1 is ENHRY and CDR2 is SYGVKD in the germline V gene. The V end was cut by 8 bases, the J end by 0 bases, with 8 bases between. The CDR3 is 13 residues long. The CDR3 region has the DNA TGTGCCATCCAGCAGATCTCTGGAAACACCATATATTTT. It translates to CAIQQISGNTIYF.

The V gene is TRBV4-1, the J gene TRBJ1-1, with D unclear. The CDR3 has 15 residues. V lost 3 bases and J lost 6, with 17 bases in between. The germline V gene encodes CDR1 MGHRA and CDR2 YSYEKL. The CDR3 reads CASSQGREGGPEAFF. The CDR3 DNA reads TGCGCCAGCAGCCAGGGGAGGGAAGGAGGGCCTGAAGCTTTCTTT.

Note on this clone: At one end the junction does not follow the germline gene, possibly because of a read error. The rearrangement uses TRBV6-1 and TRBJ1-2; 12 bases map to TRBD1. From germline, CDR1 is MNHNS and CDR2 SASEGT. CDR3 length equals 12 residues. This CDR3 reads CASSPGQGAPAF. For the CDR3, the DNA is TGTGCCAGCAGTCCGGGACAGGGGGCACCAGCCTTC.

The chain joins TRBV7-9 to TRBJ2-6; D remains ambiguous. The CDR3 is 15 residues long. Between the trimmed V and J ends, which lost 1 base and 2 bases, there was a span of 6 bases. From germline, CDR1 is SEHNR and CDR2 FQNEAQ (reference sequence). The CDR3 is CASSLGQAGANVLTF. CDR3 sequence (DNA): TGTGCCAGCAGCTTAGGCCAAGCTGGGGCCAACGTCCTGACTTTC. Drawing the rest from reference TRBV7-9 and TRBJ2-6, the complete variable domain is DTGVSQNPRHKITKRGQNVTFRCDPISEHNRLYWYRQTLGQGPEFLTYFQNEAQLEKSRLLSDRFSAERPKGSFSTLEIQRTEQGDSAMYLCASSLGQAGANVLTFGAGSRLTVL.

The gene calls are TRBV6-5 and TRBJ1-2, with a weak D call TRBD1 (5 bases). Trimming shortened V by 4 bases and J by 3 bases, and 15 bases separated the two germline ends. The CDR3 extends over 15 amino acids. The germline CDR1 and CDR2 sequences are MNHEY and SVGAGI. The DNA of the CDR3 is TGTGCCAGCAGTTTTGCGACAGACCGCCACTATGGCTACACCTTC. It codes for CASSFATDRHYGYTF.

V usage is TRBV19 and J usage is TRBJ2-7, with TRBD1 matching 9 bases. This CDR3 region has 13 residues. J was trimmed by 12 bases and V by 6 bases; bases with no gene match: 12. The germline CDR1 and CDR2 sequences are LNHDA and SQIVND (reference sequence). CDR3 loop: CASSQPGQGARYF. In DNA form, the CDR3 reads TGTGCCAGTAGCCAACCGGGACAGGGAGCGAGGTACTTC. The complete variable domain, with remaining parts taken from reference TRBV19 and TRBJ2-7, reads DGGITQSPKYLFRKEGQNVTLSCEQNLNHDAMYWYRQDPGQGLRLIYYSQIVNDFQKGDIAEGYSVSREKKESFPLTVTSAQKNPTAFYLCASSQPGQGARYFGPGTRLTVT.

The chain recombines TRBV7-9 with TRBJ1-5; the D gene is possibly TRBD1 (6 bases). This CDR3 is built from 14 residues. V lost 4 bases and J lost 8, with 15 bases in between. Per germline, CDR1 SEHNR and CDR2 FQNEAQ (reference sequence). This chain's CDR3 is CASSSNGQYEPQHF. CDR3 sequence (DNA): TGTGCCAGCAGCTCAAACGGACAGTACGAGCCCCAGCATTTT.